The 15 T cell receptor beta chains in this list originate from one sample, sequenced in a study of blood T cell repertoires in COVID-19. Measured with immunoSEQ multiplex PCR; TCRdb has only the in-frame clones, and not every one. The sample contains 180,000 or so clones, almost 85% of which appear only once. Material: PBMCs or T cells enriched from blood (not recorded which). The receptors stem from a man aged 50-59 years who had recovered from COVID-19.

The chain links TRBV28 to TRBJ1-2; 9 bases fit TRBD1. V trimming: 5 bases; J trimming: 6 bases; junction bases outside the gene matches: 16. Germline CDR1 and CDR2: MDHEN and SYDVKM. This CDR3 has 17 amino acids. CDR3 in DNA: TGTGCCAGCAGTACCGTTGGACAGGGGTCTGGAGCTCATGGCTACACCTTC. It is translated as CASSTVGQGSGAHGYTF.

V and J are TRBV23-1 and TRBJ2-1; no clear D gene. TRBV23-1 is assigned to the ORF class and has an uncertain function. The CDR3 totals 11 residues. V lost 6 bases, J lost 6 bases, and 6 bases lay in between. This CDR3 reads CASSLVNEQFF. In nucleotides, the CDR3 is TGCGCCAGCAGCCTCGTCAATGAGCAGTTCTTC.

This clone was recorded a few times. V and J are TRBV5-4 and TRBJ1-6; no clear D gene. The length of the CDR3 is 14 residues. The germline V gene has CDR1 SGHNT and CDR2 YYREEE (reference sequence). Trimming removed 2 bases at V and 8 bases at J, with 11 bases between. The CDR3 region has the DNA TGTGCCAGCAGCTTCGAGTTGCGGGATTCACCCCTCCACTTT. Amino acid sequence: CASSFELRDSPLHF.

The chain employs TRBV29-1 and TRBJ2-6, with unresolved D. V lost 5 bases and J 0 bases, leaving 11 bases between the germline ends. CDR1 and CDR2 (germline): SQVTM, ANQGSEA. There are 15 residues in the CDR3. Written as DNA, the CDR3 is TGCAGCGTTATTAGCCAGACCTCTGGGGCCAACGTCCTGACTTTC. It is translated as CSVISQTSGANVLTF.

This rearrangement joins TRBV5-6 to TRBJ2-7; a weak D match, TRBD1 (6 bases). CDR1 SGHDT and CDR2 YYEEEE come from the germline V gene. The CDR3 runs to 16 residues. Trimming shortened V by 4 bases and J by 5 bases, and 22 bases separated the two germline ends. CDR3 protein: CASSRVARRAGDEQYF. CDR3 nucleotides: TGTGCCAGCAGCCGCGTCGCGCGTCGTGCAGGGGACGAGCAGTACTTC.

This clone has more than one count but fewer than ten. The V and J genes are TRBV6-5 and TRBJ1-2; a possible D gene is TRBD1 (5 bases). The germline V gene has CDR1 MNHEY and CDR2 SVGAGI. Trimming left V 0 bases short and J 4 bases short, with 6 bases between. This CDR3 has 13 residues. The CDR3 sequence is CASSYSGGYGYTF. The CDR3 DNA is TGTGCCAGCAGTTACTCGGGGGGCTATGGCTACACCTTC.

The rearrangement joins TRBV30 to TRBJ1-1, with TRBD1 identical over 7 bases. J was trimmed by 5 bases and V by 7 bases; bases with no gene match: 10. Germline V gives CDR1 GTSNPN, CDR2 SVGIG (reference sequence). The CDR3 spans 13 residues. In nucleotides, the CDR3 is TGTGCCTCGACAGGGACGGGTCGTACTGAAGCTTTCTTT. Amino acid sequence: CASTGTGRTEAFF.

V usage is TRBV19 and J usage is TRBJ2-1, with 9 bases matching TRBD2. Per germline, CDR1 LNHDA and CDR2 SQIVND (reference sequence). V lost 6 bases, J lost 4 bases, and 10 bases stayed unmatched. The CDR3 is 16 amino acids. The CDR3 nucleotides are TGTGCCAGTAGCCGAAATAGCGGGAGTGGATACAATGAGCAGTTCTTC. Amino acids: CASSRNSGSGYNEQFF.

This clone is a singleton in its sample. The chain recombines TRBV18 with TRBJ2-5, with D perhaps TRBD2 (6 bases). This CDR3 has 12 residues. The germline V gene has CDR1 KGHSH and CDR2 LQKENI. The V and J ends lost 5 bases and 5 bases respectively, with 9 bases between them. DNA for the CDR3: TGTGCCAGCTCAACCCGGGGGGAGACCCAGTACTTC. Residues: CASSTRGETQYF. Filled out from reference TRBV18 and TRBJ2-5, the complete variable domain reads NAGVMQNPRHLVRRRGQEARLRCSPMKGHSHVYWYRQLPEEGLKFMVYLQKENIIDESGMPKERFSAEFPKEGPSILRIQQVVRGDSAAYFCASSTRGETQYFGPGTRLLVL.

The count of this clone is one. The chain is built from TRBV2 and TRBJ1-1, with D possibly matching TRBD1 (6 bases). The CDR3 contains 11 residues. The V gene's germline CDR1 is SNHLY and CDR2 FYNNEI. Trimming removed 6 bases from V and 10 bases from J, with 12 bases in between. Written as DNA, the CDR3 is TGTGCCAGCAGACAGGGTGTCGGAGCTTTCTTT. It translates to CASRQGVGAFF. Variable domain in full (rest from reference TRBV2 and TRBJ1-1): EPEVTQTPSHQVTQMGQEVILRCVPISNHLYFYWYRQILGQKVEFLVSFYNNEISEKSEIFDDQFSVERPDGSNFTLKIRSTKLEDSAMYFCASRQGVGAFFGQGTRLTVV.

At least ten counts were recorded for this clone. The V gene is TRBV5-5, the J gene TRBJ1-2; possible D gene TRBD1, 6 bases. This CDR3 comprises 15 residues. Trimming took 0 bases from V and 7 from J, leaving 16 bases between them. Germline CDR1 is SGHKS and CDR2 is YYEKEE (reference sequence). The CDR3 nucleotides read TGTGCCAGCAGCTTGGCCGGGGGGCAGGAGTTTGGCTACACCTTC. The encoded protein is CASSLAGGQEFGYTF.

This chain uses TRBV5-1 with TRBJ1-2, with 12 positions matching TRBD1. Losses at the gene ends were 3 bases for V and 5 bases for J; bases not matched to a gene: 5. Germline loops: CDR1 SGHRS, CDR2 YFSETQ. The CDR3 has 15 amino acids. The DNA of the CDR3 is TGCGCCAGCAGCTCGGGACAGGGGGCTAGTTATGGCTACACCTTC. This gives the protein CASSSGQGASYGYTF.

The CDR3 nucleotides are TGTGCCAGCAGCCAAGGGACAGGGGACGCCTATGGCTACACCTTC. Protein product: CASSQGTGDAYGYTF. This chain uses TRBV3-1 (or the pseudogene TRBV3-2) with TRBJ1-2, with 9 bases matching TRBD1. V gave up 1 base and J gave up 4 bases; unmatched junction bases: 4. CDR1 and CDR2 (germline): LGHDT, YNNKEL (reference sequence). CDR3 size: 15 residues.

In DNA form, the CDR3 reads TGTGCCAGCAGCCTCGGGGGGCCCGGGAGGAGCACTGAAGCTTTCTTT. It codes for CASSLGGPGRSTEAFF. This rearrangement joins TRBV7-9 to TRBJ1-1; tentative D call: TRBD1 (6 bases). The germline V gene encodes CDR1 SEHNR and CDR2 FQNEAQ (reference sequence). V dropped 5 bases and J dropped 4 bases, with 20 bases sitting between them. The CDR3 runs 16 residues.

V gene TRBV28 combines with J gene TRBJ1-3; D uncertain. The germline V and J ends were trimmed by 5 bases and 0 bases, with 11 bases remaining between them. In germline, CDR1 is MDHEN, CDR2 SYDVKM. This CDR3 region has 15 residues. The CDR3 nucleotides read TGTGCCAGCAGTCTCCCCCAGATCTCTGGAAACACCATATATTTT. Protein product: CASSLPQISGNTIYF.